This record covers a single T cell receptor beta chain. This clone is a singleton in its sample. The specificity of this receptor is unknown. The input lacks base qualities; no much larger clone sits a single base away. The collaborating institutions used their own protocols to collect whole blood in K2EDTA tubes. For TCRbeta analysis, collaborators shipped samples in one of three forms: frozen whole blood, isolated PBMCs, or DNA extracted from either of those sample types. These data originate in a study of blood T cell repertoires in COVID-19 (dated by TCRdb to 2020 to 2022). About the study as a whole: The collaborator samples originated in the United States, Italy and Spain and spanned the acute and convalescent phases of COVID-19. The prospective study material was composed of cDNA or gDNA derived from T cells, B-cell-depleted T cells, or PBMCs. The dataset comprised deeply sampled blood TCRbeta repertoires from subjects exposed to, actively infected with, or recovered from COVID-19. A freely available public database, intended as a resource for researchers studying the immune response to SARS-CoV-2, is where the repertoires were released. Samples were obtained from the ongoing ImmuneRACE study (first 160 participants) and from about 1,300 subjects provided by 6 global collaborators. The sample metadata nearly always contained a de-identified subject ID, COVID-19 status, age in years and sex. Where available, HLA class I and class II types were obtained from metadata supplied by the sample provider rather than from assay-based typing. The investigation overall reported the following: The amount of clinical and demographic metadata varied by source and participant and was provided uncurated.

TCRbeta CDR3 regions were amplified from genomic DNA by means of the immunoSEQ Assay, a bias-controlled multiplex PCR. The original methods were these. The number of nucleated cells in each sample was estimated by amplification of reference gene primers within the assay. To quantify the absolute abundance of each unique TCRbeta CDR3 rearrangement, sequence reads were collapsed and filtered. For each sample, productive Simpson clonality was calculated by taking the square root of Simpson's diversity index across productive rearrangements. The clones in this table, taken by TCRdb from immuneACCESS, are in-frame only. Not every clone is retained; where verified, under half of the shortfall comes from an unresolved V gene, and the cause of the rest is unknown. V and J calls and clone size are given by that table; D and trimming were obtained from the DNA. The sample yields around 52,000 clones; 82% were counted once. Under 25% of the sample belongs to the ten largest clones.

CDR3 length: 16 amino acids, cysteine to phenylalanine. Only the CDR3 DNA is retained, 48 bases long and in frame from the first base. Ends trimmed: V by 3 bases, J by 2 bases; bases unmatched to a gene: 8. The germline V gene yields SGHDT for CDR1 and YYEEEE for CDR2. Sequenced: peripheral blood. This TCR derives from a woman aged 55-69 years with acute or convalescent COVID-19. In this chain, TRBV5-6 is recombined with TRBJ1-2, with 9 bases aligning to TRBD1. This receptor carries the CDR3 CASSSPSTGGNYGYTF. At the DNA level, the sequence is TGTGCCAGCAGCTCGCCTTCGACAGGGGGAAACTATGGCTACACCTTC.